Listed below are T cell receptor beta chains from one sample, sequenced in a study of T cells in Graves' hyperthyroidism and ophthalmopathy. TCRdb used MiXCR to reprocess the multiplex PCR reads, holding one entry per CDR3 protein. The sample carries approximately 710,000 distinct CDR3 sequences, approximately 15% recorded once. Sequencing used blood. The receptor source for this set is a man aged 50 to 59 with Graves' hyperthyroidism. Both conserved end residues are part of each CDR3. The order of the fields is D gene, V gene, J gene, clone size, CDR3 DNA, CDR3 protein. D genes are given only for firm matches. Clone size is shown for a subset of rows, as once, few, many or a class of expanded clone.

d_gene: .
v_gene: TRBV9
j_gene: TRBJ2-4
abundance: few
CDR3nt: TGTGCCAGCAGCCCCCCCGGGGGTGAGGACAAAAACATTCAGTACTTC
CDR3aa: CASSPPGGEDKNIQYF

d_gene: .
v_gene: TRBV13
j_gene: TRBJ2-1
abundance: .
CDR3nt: TGTGCCAGCAGCCCCTCTGGACAAGTACTAGTGGGGCAGTTCTTC
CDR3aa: CASSPSGQVLVGQFF

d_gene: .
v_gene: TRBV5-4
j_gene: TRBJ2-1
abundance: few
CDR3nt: TGTGCCAGCAGCCAAGGACTAATCAACAATGAGCAGTTCTTC
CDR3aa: CASSQGLINNEQFF

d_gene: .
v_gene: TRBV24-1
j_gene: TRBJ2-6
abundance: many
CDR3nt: TGTGCCACCAGTGATTCTTGGCCCTCTGGGGCCAACGTCCTGACTTTC
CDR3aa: CATSDSWPSGANVLTF

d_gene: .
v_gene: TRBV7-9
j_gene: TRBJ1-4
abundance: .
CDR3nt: TGTGCCAGCAGCCCGGACTTCAGTGAAAAACTGTTTTTT
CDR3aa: CASSPDFSEKLFF

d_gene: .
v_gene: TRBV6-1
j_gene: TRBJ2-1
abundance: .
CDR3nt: TGTGCCAGCAGTGAACCAGCGTGGTACAATGAGCAGTTCTTC
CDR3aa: CASSEPAWYNEQFF

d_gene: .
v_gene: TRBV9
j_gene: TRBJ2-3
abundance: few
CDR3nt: TGTGCCAGCAGCTTTCAACAGGGTAACAGCGCAGATACGCAGTATTTT
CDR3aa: CASSFQQGNSADTQYF

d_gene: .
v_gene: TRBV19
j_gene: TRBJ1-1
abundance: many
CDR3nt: TGTGCCAGTAACCCCCTACGGGGCTTGAACACTGAAGCTTTCTTT
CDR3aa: CASNPLRGLNTEAFF

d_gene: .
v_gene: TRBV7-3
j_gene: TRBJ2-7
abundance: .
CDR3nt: TGTGCCAGCAGCCCCGGCCCAGGGGCCGAGCAGTACTTC
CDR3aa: CASSPGPGAEQYF

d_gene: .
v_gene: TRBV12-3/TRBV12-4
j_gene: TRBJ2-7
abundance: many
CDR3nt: TGTGCCAGCAGCTCATATGCGGGGCCCGGCGAGCAGTACTTC
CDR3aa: CASSSYAGPGEQYF

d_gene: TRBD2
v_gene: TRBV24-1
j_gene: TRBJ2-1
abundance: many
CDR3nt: TGTGCCACCAGTGATCGGCAGACTAGCGCGACTTACAATGAGCAGTTCTTC
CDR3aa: CATSDRQTSATYNEQFF

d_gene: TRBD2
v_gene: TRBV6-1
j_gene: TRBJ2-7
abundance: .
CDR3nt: TGTGCCAGCAGTCGTTCTAGCGGGAGGGCTGTCGACTGGTTCGAGCAGTACTTC
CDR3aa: CASSRSSGRAVDWFEQYF

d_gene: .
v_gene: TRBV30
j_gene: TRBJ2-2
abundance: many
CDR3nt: TGTGCCTGGAGTTTTCGAGTCAGGGAGAACACCGGGGAGCTGTTTTTT
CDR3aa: CAWSFRVRENTGELFF

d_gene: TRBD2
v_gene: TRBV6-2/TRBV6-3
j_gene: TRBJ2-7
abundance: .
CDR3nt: TGTGCCAGCAACCCGACTAGCGCAACCTACGAGCAGTACTTC
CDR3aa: CASNPTSATYEQYF

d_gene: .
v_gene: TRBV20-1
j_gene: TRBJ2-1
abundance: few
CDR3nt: TGCAGTGCTAGAGATAGGGCAGCCTACAATGAGCAGTTCTTC
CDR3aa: CSARDRAAYNEQFF

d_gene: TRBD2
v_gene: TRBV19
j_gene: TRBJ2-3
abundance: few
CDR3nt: TGTGCCAGTAGTATAACTAGCGGGAGCGTGGATACGCAGTATTTT
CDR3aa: CASSITSGSVDTQYF

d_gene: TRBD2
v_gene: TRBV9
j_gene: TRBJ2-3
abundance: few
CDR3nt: TGTGCCAGCAGCGCAGTAGACCTAGCGGGAGGGCCCACAGATACGCAGTATTTT
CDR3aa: CASSAVDLAGGPTDTQYF

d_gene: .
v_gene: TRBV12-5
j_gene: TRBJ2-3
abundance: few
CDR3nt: TGTGCTAGTGGTATGGGACTTGGTACGCAGTATTTT
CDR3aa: CASGMGLGTQYF

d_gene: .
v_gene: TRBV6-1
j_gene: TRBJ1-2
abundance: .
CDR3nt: TGTGCCAGCACCAATCTGTACGGGTATGGCTACACCTTC
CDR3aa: CASTNLYGYGYTF

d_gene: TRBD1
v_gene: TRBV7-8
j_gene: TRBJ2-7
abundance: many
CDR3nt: TGTGCCAGCAGCTTAGTGCCCCAGGGGGAAAAGATCTACTACGAGCAGTACTTC
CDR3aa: CASSLVPQGEKIYYEQYF

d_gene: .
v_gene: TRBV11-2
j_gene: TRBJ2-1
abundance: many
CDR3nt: TGTGCCAGCAGCCCCTTTGTGACGCCGGAACAGTTCTTC
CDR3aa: CASSPFVTPEQFF

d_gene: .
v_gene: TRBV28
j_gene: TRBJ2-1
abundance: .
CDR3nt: TGTGCCAGCAGTTTCCAGGGGATAGGGAACAATGAGCAGTTCTTC
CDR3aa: CASSFQGIGNNEQFF

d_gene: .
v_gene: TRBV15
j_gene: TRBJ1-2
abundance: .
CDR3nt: TGTGCCACCAGCAGATCACATGATAGCTACACCTTC
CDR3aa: CATSRSHDSYTF

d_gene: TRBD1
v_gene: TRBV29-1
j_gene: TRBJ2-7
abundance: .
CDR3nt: TGCAGCGTTGGGGGACAGGGAGTACTCCGGGACGAGCAGTACTTC
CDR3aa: CSVGGQGVLRDEQYF

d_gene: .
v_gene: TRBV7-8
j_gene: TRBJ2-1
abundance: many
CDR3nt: TGTGCCAGCAGCTGGGTGGGGGGCCAATACAATGAGCAGTTCTTC
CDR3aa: CASSWVGGQYNEQFF

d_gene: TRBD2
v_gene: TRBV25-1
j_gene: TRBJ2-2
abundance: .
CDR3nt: TGTGCCAGCGGAGCGGGAGGGTTGTCCGGGGAGCTGTTTTTT
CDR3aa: CASGAGGLSGELFF

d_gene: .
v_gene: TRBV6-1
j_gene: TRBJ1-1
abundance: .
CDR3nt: TGTGCCAGCAGTGAACCAACGGTGGTAGCTGAAGCTTTCTTT
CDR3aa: CASSEPTVVAEAFF

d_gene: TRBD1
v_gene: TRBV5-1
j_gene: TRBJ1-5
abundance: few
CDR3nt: TGCGCCAGCAGCTCAGAACAGGGGAATCAGCCCCAGCATTTT
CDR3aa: CASSSEQGNQPQHF

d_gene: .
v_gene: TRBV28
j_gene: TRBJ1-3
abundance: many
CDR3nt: TGTGCCAGCATTCAGGGGACTGGAAACACCATATATTTT
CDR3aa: CASIQGTGNTIYF

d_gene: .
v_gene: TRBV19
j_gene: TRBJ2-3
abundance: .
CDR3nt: TGTGCCAGTGGGGGGGGCACAGGGGGTACAGATACGCAGTATTTT
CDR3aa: CASGGGTGGTDTQYF

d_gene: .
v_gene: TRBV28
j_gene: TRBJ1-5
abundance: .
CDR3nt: TGTGCCAGCAGTTCGACGATGGACAGCTCGGGAGGTCAGCCCCAGCATTTT
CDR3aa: CASSSTMDSSGGQPQHF

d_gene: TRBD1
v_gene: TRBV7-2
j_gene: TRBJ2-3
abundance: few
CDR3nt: TGTGCCAGCAGCTTAGCGTACAACAGGGGATCCTGGGGCACAGATACGCAGTATTTT
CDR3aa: CASSLAYNRGSWGTDTQYF

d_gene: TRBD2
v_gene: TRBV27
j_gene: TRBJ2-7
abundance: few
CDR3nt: TGTGCCAGCAGAGGACTAGCGGAGAAATTCTCCTACGAGCAGTACTTC
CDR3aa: CASRGLAEKFSYEQYF

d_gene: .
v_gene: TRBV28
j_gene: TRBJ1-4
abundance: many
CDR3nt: TGTGCCAGCAGTCGGCGGGGGAGGGAGCGAACACTGTTTTTT
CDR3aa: CASSRRGRERTLFF

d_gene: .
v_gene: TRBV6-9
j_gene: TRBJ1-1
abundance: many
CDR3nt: TGTGCCAGCAGTTATGACAGCAACACTGAAGCTTTCTTT
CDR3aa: CASSYDSNTEAFF

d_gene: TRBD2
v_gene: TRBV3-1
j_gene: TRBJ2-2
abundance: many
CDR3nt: TGTGCCAGCAGCCAAGGACTAGCGGGAAGGGGCACCGGGGAGCTGTTTTTT
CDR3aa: CASSQGLAGRGTGELFF

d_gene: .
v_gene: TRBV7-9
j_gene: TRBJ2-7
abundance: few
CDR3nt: TGTGCCAGCAGCGACCCTCGACAGAGCTCCTACGAGCAGTACTTC
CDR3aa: CASSDPRQSSYEQYF

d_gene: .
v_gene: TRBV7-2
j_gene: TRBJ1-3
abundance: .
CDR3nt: TGTGCCAGCAGCTCGAACTGGGCAGGAAACACCATATATTTT
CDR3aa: CASSSNWAGNTIYF

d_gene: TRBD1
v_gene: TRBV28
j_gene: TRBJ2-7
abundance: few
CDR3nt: TGTGCCAGCAGTGATCCGGGACAGGGTCTTGGGGAGCAGTACTTC
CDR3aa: CASSDPGQGLGEQYF

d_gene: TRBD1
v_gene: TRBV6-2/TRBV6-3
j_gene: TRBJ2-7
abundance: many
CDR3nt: TGTGCCAGCAGTTACACCGGGACAGGGAACGAGCAGTACTTC
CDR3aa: CASSYTGTGNEQYF

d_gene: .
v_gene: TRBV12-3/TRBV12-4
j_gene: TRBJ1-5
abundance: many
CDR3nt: TGTGCCAGCAGTTTAAACGGGGATAGCAATCAGCCCCAGCATTTT
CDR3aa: CASSLNGDSNQPQHF

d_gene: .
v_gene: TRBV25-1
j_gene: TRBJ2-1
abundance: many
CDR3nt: TGTGCCAGCAGTACAGGGCGCGTGGACAATGAGCAGTTCTTC
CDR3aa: CASSTGRVDNEQFF

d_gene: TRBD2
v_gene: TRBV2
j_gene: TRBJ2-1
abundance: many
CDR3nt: TGTGCCAGCAGCATAGCGGGAGGAACTGATGAGCAGTTCTTC
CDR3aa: CASSIAGGTDEQFF

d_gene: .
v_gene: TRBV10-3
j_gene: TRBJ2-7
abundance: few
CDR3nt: TGTGCCATCTCTGACCCCCTGGAGGGCCCCTACGAGCAGTACTTC
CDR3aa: CAISDPLEGPYEQYF

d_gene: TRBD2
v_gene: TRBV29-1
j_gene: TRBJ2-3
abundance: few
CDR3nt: TGCAGCGTGCCCCCTAGCGGGATCACAGATACGCAGTATTTT
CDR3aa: CSVPPSGITDTQYF

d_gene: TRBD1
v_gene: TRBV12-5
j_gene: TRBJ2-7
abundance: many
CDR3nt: TGTGCTAGTGGTTTCGGGACAGACTACGAGCAGTACTTC
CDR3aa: CASGFGTDYEQYF

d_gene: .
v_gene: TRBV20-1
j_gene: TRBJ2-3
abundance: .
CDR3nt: TGCAGTGCTAGAAACAGTGTAGGTACAGATACGCAGTATTTT
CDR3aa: CSARNSVGTDTQYF

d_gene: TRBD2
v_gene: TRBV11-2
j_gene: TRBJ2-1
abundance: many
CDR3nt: TGTGCCAGCAGCTTAGACCGGGTTGTAGCGGGAGGGTTTCGGAATGAGCAGTTCTTC
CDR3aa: CASSLDRVVAGGFRNEQFF

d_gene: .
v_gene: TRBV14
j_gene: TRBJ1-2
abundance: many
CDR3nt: TGTGCCAGCAGCCAGTTAACAGGGTCGTTTGGCTACACCTTC
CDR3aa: CASSQLTGSFGYTF

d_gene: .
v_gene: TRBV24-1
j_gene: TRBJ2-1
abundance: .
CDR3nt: TGTGCCACCAGTGATTTGGGACCCTGGGAGCAGTTCTTC
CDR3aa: CATSDLGPWEQFF

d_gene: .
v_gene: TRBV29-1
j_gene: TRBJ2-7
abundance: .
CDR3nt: TGCAGCGTGCCCGGACGGAACTCCTACGAGCAGTACTTC
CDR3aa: CSVPGRNSYEQYF

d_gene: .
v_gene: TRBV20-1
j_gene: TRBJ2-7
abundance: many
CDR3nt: TGCAGTGCCTACCGGGACGGTTACTACGAGCAGTACTTC
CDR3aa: CSAYRDGYYEQYF

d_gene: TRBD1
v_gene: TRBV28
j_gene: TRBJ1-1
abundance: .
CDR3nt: TGTGCCAGCAGCTTCCAGGGGGTCGGGACAGGGATGTACACTGAAGCTTTCTTT
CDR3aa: CASSFQGVGTGMYTEAFF

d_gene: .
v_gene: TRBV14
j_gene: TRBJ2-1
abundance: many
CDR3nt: TGTGCCAGCAGCCACCGGAACTCCCTTCCCTACAATGAGCAGTTCTTC
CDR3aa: CASSHRNSLPYNEQFF

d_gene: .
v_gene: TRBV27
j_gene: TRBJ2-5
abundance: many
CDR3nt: TGTGCCAGCAGTTTCGGCATAGGGCCCCAAGAGACCCAGTACTTC
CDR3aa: CASSFGIGPQETQYF